This is a list of T cell receptor beta chains from one sample in a study of Ad26.COV2.S vaccination and SARS-CoV-2 variants. Here immunoSEQ multiplex PCR was the method, and the copy in TCRdb shows in-frame clones only, minus some. The sample contains more than 300,000 clones, around nine tenths of which appear only once. The material was peripheral blood, obtained in a trial of Ad26.COV2.S vaccine versus placebo. The receptors come from a person between 18 and 65 years old who received the Ad26.COV2.S COVID-19 vaccine or a placebo. Each CDR3 is given with its conserved first and last residue. The D gene is left open where the match is weak. Only part of the rows carry a size: once, few, many, or a class if the clone is expanded.

d_call,v_call,j_call,clone_size,cdr3_nt,cdr3_aa
.,TRBV6-2/TRBV6-3,TRBJ2-3,few,TGTGCCAGCAGTTACCCTTCTCTCACAGATACGCAGTATTTT,CASSYPSLTDTQYF
.,TRBV6-4,TRBJ1-2,.,TGTGCCAGCCGACCTGGGGGCGCGACGTACTATGGCTACACCTTC,CASRPGGATYYGYTF
.,TRBV18,TRBJ1-2,.,TGTGCCAGCTCACCAGGAGTACAGCTCTATGGCTACACCTTC,CASSPGVQLYGYTF
.,TRBV6-2/TRBV6-3,TRBJ1-1,.,TGTGCCAGCAGTTACGACCGGGACTCAAAAAAGAAAGCCGGCACTGAAGCTTTCTTT,CASSYDRDSKKKAGTEAFF
TRBD1,TRBV5-1,TRBJ2-3,.,TGCGCCAGCAGTTTAGACAGGGGTGGAAGAGATACGCAGTATTTT,CASSLDRGGRDTQYF
TRBD1,TRBV30,TRBJ2-5,.,TGTGCCTGGAGTGTACAGGGGGAGACCCAGTACTTC,CAWSVQGETQYF
TRBD2,TRBV6-5,TRBJ2-1,.,TGTGCCAGCACGGGGGGTGGGGCAAAGAATGAGCAGTTCTTC,CASTGGGAKNEQFF
TRBD2,TRBV5-4,TRBJ2-1,.,TGTGCCAGCAGCACCGGACCCGGCGGGAGGGCTTCCGTGAATGAGCAGTTCTTC,CASSTGPGGRASVNEQFF
.,TRBV6-6,TRBJ1-4,once,TGTGCCAGCAGTCCCTCGGAAAAACTGTTTTTT,CASSPSEKLFF
.,TRBV29-1,TRBJ1-4,.,TGCAGCGTGGGGAGGGGGGCTCCTAATGAAAAACTGTTTTTT,CSVGRGAPNEKLFF
.,TRBV18,TRBJ2-7,.,TGTGCCAGCTCACCACTTGACGGGACCGGCGAGCAGTACTTC,CASSPLDGTGEQYF
.,TRBV7-9,TRBJ1-5,.,TGTGCCAGCAGCTCCGCAGGGGATAGCAATCAGCCCCAGCATTTT,CASSSAGDSNQPQHF
TRBD1,TRBV6-5,TRBJ1-1,.,TGTGCCAGCAGGCCGGGACAGGTGATTTCCACTGAAGCTTTCTTT,CASRPGQVISTEAFF
.,TRBV7-9,TRBJ1-3,.,TGTGCCAGCAGCTTACTTGAGTTTGGAAACACCATATATTTT,CASSLLEFGNTIYF
TRBD2,TRBV5-6,TRBJ2-3,.,TGTGCCAGCAGCCCGCCCAGGTGGACTAGCGGGACCACAGATACGCAGTATTTT,CASSPPRWTSGTTDTQYF
.,TRBV28,TRBJ1-2,.,TGTGCCAGCAGTCAACATACCAAGGGTTGGGGCTACACCTTC,CASSQHTKGWGYTF
.,TRBV6-5,TRBJ1-3,.,TGTGCCACCAGGGACGACTCTCGAAACACCATATATTTT,CATRDDSRNTIYF
.,TRBV28,TRBJ2-7,.,TGTGCCAGCAGCACGAGGGGCCCCCCCCTACGGACCTACGAGCAGTACTTC,CASSTRGPPLRTYEQYF
TRBD2,TRBV3-1/TRBV3-2,TRBJ2-7,once,TGTGCCACCGCCGCGACTAGCGGGATGGTGCAGTACTTC,CATAATSGMVQYF
TRBD1,TRBV29-1,TRBJ2-7,.,TGCAGCGTTGAGGTGGGGACAGGGGTGCGGGGGCAGTACTTC,CSVEVGTGVRGQYF
.,TRBV27,TRBJ2-7,.,TGTGCCAGCAGTTCCTGGGACGCTTCCTACGAGCAGTACTTC,CASSSWDASYEQYF
.,TRBV7-2,TRBJ2-1,.,TGTGCCAGCAGCTTAGATACCGGGGACAATGAGCAGTTCTTC,CASSLDTGDNEQFF
.,TRBV7-9,TRBJ2-6,once,TGTGCCAGCAGCCCCTGGGGGGAAGGGGGCTCTGGGGCCAACGTCCTGACTTTC,CASSPWGEGGSGANVLTF
.,TRBV28,TRBJ2-7,once,TGTGCCACCAATTTAGCGGCCTACGAGCAGTACTTC,CATNLAAYEQYF
TRBD2,TRBV11-2,TRBJ2-2,.,TGTGCCAGCAGCTTAAAGACGGGAGGGCCTAACACCGGGGAGCTGTTTTTT,CASSLKTGGPNTGELFF
.,TRBV7-2,TRBJ1-1,.,TGTGCCAGCAGCCTGAACAGGGTAGGGGCTTTCTTT,CASSLNRVGAFF
TRBD2,TRBV7-2,TRBJ2-3,.,TGTGCCAGCAGCTTAGTCGTACGGGAGGCCGGAAACACAGATACGCAGTATTTT,CASSLVVREAGNTDTQYF
.,TRBV5-1,TRBJ2-1,.,TGCGCCACAACACAGGACAATGAGCAGTTCTTC,CATTQDNEQFF
TRBD1,TRBV19,TRBJ1-1,.,TGTGCCAGTAGAAGACAGGGGTTCGGGTTGGCCACTGAAGCTTTCTTT,CASRRQGFGLATEAFF